What follows are 32 T cell receptor beta chains derived from one specimen sequenced in a study of blood T cells in healthy people across ages. It was with a sample-barcoded 5' primer and a J-beta primer mix that a second PCR of about 7 to 12 cycles was run. TCRdb re-called the 5' RACE reads with MiXCR, one entry per CDR3 protein. The data contain under 750,000 distinct CDR3 sequences, under 55% of them singletons. Sequenced sample: blood. The receptors come from a man older than 75 in good health.

This clonotype was seen more than once but under ten times. V gene TRBV20-1 combines with J gene TRBJ2-1; D gene ambiguous. V was clipped by 0 bases and J by 5 bases, with 8 bases between them. The CDR3 is made up of 13 amino acids. The V gene's germline CDR1 is DFQATT and CDR2 SNEGSKA (reference sequence). Written as DNA, the CDR3 is TGCAGTGCTAGAGATAACTTGAACAATGAGCAGTTCTTC. The encoded protein is CSARDNLNNEQFF.

About this clonotype itself: The junction shows a germline mismatch at one end, possibly a read error. CDR3 nucleotides: TGTGCCAGCAGCGCCACATACGACAGTACGCAGTATTTC. Its translation: CASSATYDSTQYF. The V call is TRBV7-2, the J call TRBJ2-3, with D perhaps matching TRBD1 (5 bases). This CDR3 spans 13 amino acids. Germline V lookup: CDR1 SGHTA, CDR2 FQGNSA.

This clonotype was observed a handful of times. The chain has TRBV2 and TRBJ1-1; no clear D gene. V lost 6 bases, J lost 7 bases, and 18 bases lay in between. Germline CDR1 SNHLY, CDR2 FYNNEI. The CDR3 contains 14 residues. The chain's CDR3 is CASRLGRTISEAFF. The CDR3 bases are TGTGCCAGCAGGCTCGGGAGAACCATAAGTGAAGCTTTCTTT.

The CDR3 sequence is CASSPSPGGRNNEQFF. CDR3 in DNA: TGTGCCAGCAGCCCCAGCCCTGGCGGGCGGAACAATGAGCAGTTCTTC. The V and J genes are TRBV7-3 and TRBJ2-1; D might be TRBD2 (5 bases). V lost 5 bases and J lost 5, with 19 bases in between. The CDR3 spans 16 residues. Germline CDR1 is SGHTA and CDR2 is FQGTGA.

The chain links TRBV18 to TRBJ2-1; 8 nucleotides agree with TRBD1. From germline, CDR1 is KGHSH and CDR2 LQKENI. The CDR3 extends over 14 amino acids. With 2 bases clipped from V and 10 bases from J, the junction kept 7 bases outside the gene matches. Written as DNA, the CDR3 is TGTGCCAGCTCACCAGAGTCGCGGGACAGGGAGCAGTTCTTC. It encodes CASSPESRDREQFF.

CDR3 protein: CASSFETDYSNQPQHF. The CDR3 coding sequence is TGTGCCAGCAGCTTCGAGACAGATTATAGCAATCAGCCCCAGCATTTT. The chain couples TRBV5-5 to TRBJ1-5; maybe TRBD1 (5 bases). The CDR3 extends over 16 amino acids. V was clipped by 2 bases and J by 0 bases, with 12 bases between them. Germline CDR1 reads SGHKS; CDR2 reads YYEKEE (reference sequence).

This clonotype was counted at least ten times. The chain is built from TRBV9 and TRBJ2-5; D is unclear. Germline V lookup: CDR1 SGDLS, CDR2 YYNGEE. The V end lost 0 bases, the J end lost 2 bases, and 5 bases lay between the germline ends. The CDR3 contains 13 residues. The CDR3 DNA sequence: TGTGCCAGCAGCGTAGGTGCTCAAGAGACCCAGTACTTC. It specifies CASSVGAQETQYF. Full variable domain (missing parts from reference TRBV9 and TRBJ2-5): DSGVTQTPKHLITATGQRVTLRCSPRSGDLSVYWYQQSLDQGLQFLIQYYNGEERAKGNILERFSAQQFPDLHSELNLSSLELGDSALYFCASSVGAQETQYFGPGTRLLVL.

This clonotype has just a few counts. V usage is TRBV28 and J usage is TRBJ2-5, with TRBD1 identical over 9 bases. V was pared by 7 bases and J by 6 bases, with 6 bases of the junction left unmatched. Per germline, CDR1 MDHEN and CDR2 SYDVKM. CDR3 size: 13 residues. For the CDR3, the DNA is TGTGCCAGCAAAACGGACAGGGGAAAGACCCAGTACTTC. Its translation: CASKTDRGKTQYF.

The V call is TRBV7-9, the J call TRBJ2-1, with 11 positions matching TRBD2. The V gene's germline CDR1 is SEHNR and CDR2 FQNEAQ (reference sequence). The CDR3 is 16 amino acids. V gave up 2 bases and J gave up 3 bases; unmatched junction bases: 3. CDR3 protein: CASSLSSGGNYNEQFF. DNA of the CDR3: TGTGCCAGCAGCTTATCTAGCGGGGGGAACTACAATGAGCAGTTCTTC.

This clonotype occurred once. The rearrangement links TRBV7-9 to TRBJ2-5; 12 bases fit TRBD2. Germline V gene sequence: CDR1 SEHNR, CDR2 FQNEAQ (reference sequence). The CDR3 has 17 amino acids. V lost 4 bases and J lost 11; bases outside the gene matches: 17. For the CDR3, the DNA is TGTGCCAGCAGCTCCCCGCACTCTAGCGGGAGGGACAATGAGCAGTACTTC. Translation gives CASSSPHSSGRDNEQYF.

The J gene is TRBJ1-2, the V gene TRBV7-9, with a tentative D call TRBD1 (5 bases). V shed 1 base and J shed 7 bases, with 13 bases lying between them. Germline-derived CDR1 and CDR2 are SEHNR and FQNEAQ (reference sequence). The length of the CDR3 is 14 residues. CDR3 sequence (DNA): TGTGCCAGCAGCTTAGGGCAGGGACTGGGTGGCTACACCTTC. This codes for CASSLGQGLGGYTF.

The rearrangement joins TRBV7-2 to TRBJ1-6; D perhaps matches TRBD1 (5 bases). Per the germline V gene, CDR1 is SGHTA and CDR2 is FQGNSA. The CDR3 is 18 residues long. Trimming removed 3 bases from V and 0 bases from J, with 15 bases in between. Written as DNA, the CDR3 is TGTGCCAGCAGCTTTGGGGCGGCAGGGAGCTCCTATAATTCACCCCTCCACTTT. It specifies CASSFGAAGSSYNSPLHF.

CDR3 in amino acids: CASRGGTSYSSYEQYF. For the CDR3, the DNA is TGTGCCAGCAGAGGGGGGACATCCTATAGCTCCTACGAGCAGTACTTC. The V gene is TRBV7-9, the J gene TRBJ2-7; D assignment may be TRBD1 or TRBD2 (6 bases each). The V end was cut by 6 bases, the J end by 0 bases, with 18 bases between. The CDR3 runs to 16 residues. Per germline, CDR1 SEHNR and CDR2 FQNEAQ (reference sequence).

This clonotype was seen a handful of times. The chain employs TRBV7-2 and TRBJ2-3, with D uncertain. Deletions cut 4 bases from V and 2 bases from J, with 10 bases between. CDR1 and CDR2 (germline): SGHTA, FQGNSA. The CDR3 is 14 residues long. The CDR3 coding sequence is TGTGCCAGCAGCTCAACCTCCTCCACAGATACGCAGTATTTT. As protein: CASSSTSSTDTQYF.

V is TRBV11-2 and J is TRBJ2-1; D remains ambiguous. The V end was cut by 0 bases, the J end by 6 bases, with 9 bases between. This CDR3 is 14 amino acids long. The germline V gene has CDR1 SGHAT and CDR2 FQNNGV. CDR3 sequence (DNA): TGTGCCAGCAGCTTAGATCGGTATGCCAATGAGCAGTTCTTC. It is translated as CASSLDRYANEQFF.

J is TRBJ1-2 and V is TRBV2; maybe TRBD1 (5 bases). Trimming cost V 4 bases and J 7 bases, with 22 bases left between them. This CDR3 has 16 amino acids. Germline V lookup: CDR1 SNHLY, CDR2 FYNNEI. CDR3 in DNA: TGTGCCAGCAGTGCCTGGGGCAGGCCAGAATTATCTGGCTACACCTTC. As protein: CASSAWGRPELSGYTF.

This clonotype has more than one count but fewer than ten. V gene TRBV7-9 combines with J gene TRBJ2-1; a possible D gene is TRBD1 (6 bases). The CDR3 length is 13 residues. V dropped 1 base and J dropped 10 bases, with 11 bases sitting between them. Germline V gene data show CDR1 as SEHNR and CDR2 as FQNEAQ (reference sequence). This CDR3 is CASSLDGGGEQFF. In DNA form, the CDR3 reads TGTGCCAGCAGCTTAGATGGGGGCGGGGAGCAGTTCTTC.

In the case of this clonotype: This could be a read error, since a much larger clone is one nucleotide away. The V gene is TRBV6-6, the J gene TRBJ1-1, with TRBD1 matching over 10 bases. The CDR3 spans 15 residues. Germline V lookup: CDR1 MNHNY, CDR2 SVGAGI (reference sequence). CDR3 bases: TGTGCCGGCAGTTACTGGACAGGGGGAAACACTGAAGCTTTCTTT. Its protein product is CAGSYWTGGNTEAFF.

The V call is TRBV6-6, the J call TRBJ1-1; no reliable D call. This CDR3 has 14 residues. Germline V lookup: CDR1 MNHNY, CDR2 SVGAGI (reference sequence). V lost 6 bases and J lost 0, with 11 bases in between. This chain's CDR3 is CASSTGGLNTEAFF. CDR3 nucleotides: TGTGCCAGCAGCACCGGTGGTTTGAACACTGAAGCTTTCTTT.

This clonotype has a single count. This chain uses TRBV7-9 with TRBJ2-1, with 10 positions matching TRBD2. J was trimmed by 7 bases and V by 5 bases; bases with no gene match: 14. The CDR3 is 17 amino acids. Looked up from germline, CDR1 is SEHNR and CDR2 is FQNEAQ (reference sequence). The DNA for the CDR3 is TGTGCCAGCAGCCCGATGGCTAGCGGGAGACTGGGAAATGAGCAGTTCTTC. The encoded protein is CASSPMASGRLGNEQFF.

The gene calls are TRBV7-6 and TRBJ2-1; the match to TRBD2 covers 11 bases. Looked up from germline, CDR1 is SGHVS and CDR2 is FNYEAQ. V was pared by 2 bases and J by 6 bases, with 6 bases of the junction left unmatched. The CDR3 totals 16 residues. CDR3 in DNA: TGTGCCAGCAGCTTATCACTAGCGGGAGTGGGCAATGAGCAGTTCTTC. The encoded protein is CASSLSLAGVGNEQFF. Full variable domain (remainder filled in from reference TRBV7-6 and TRBJ2-1): GAGVSQSPRYKVTKRGQDVALRCDPISGHVSLYWYRQALGQGPEFLTYFNYEAQQDKSGLPNDRFSAERPEGSISTLTIQRTEQRDSAMYRCASSLSLAGVGNEQFFGPGTRLTVL.

V usage is TRBV12-5 and J usage is TRBJ2-2; 9 bases align to TRBD1. Germline V CDR1 and CDR2: LGHNT, FRNRAP. The CDR3 contains 21 residues. Trimming at V came to 0 bases and at J to 0 bases, leaving 14 bases not matched to a gene. CDR3 amino acids: CASGLVPWDREEGANTGELFF. The CDR3 nucleotides read TGTGCTAGTGGTTTGGTACCATGGGACAGGGAGGAGGGCGCGAACACCGGGGAGCTGTTTTTT.

This clonotype has at least ten counts. The V and J genes are TRBV4-3 and TRBJ2-3, with no clear D. The germline V gene encodes CDR1 LGHNA and CDR2 YSLEER. V lost 4 bases, J lost 0 bases, and 5 bases lay in between. The CDR3 is 13 residues long. CDR3 region: CASSLSSTDTQYF. CDR3 nucleotides: TGCGCCAGCAGCCTTTCTAGCACAGATACGCAGTATTTT.

The chain carries TRBV3-1 and TRBJ2-5; TRBD1 aligns across 8 bases. V lost 1 base, J lost 11 bases, and 9 bases stayed unmatched. Germline V gene sequence: CDR1 LGHDT, CDR2 YNNKEL (reference sequence). This CDR3 is built from 14 residues. The CDR3 DNA reads TGTGCCAGCAGCCAAGGAGACAGGGGAGGAGAGCAGTACTTC. It translates to CASSQGDRGGEQYF.

V is TRBV27 and J is TRBJ2-1; D not resolved. Germline CDR1 is MNHEY and CDR2 is SMNVEV (reference sequence). This CDR3 is 12 amino acids long. The V gene lost 5 bases and the J gene lost 6 bases, with 8 bases spanning the gap. The CDR3 region is CASSHWPNEQFF. In DNA form, the CDR3 reads TGTGCCAGCAGTCATTGGCCCAATGAGCAGTTCTTC.

This chain joins TRBV23-1 and TRBJ2-1; 9 nucleotides line up with TRBD1. TRBV23-1 is assigned to the ORF class and has an uncertain function. This CDR3 has 15 amino acids. V lost 10 bases, J lost 6 bases, and 13 bases stayed unmatched. The chain's CDR3 is CAIITPGQGCNEQFF. The CDR3 nucleotides read TGCGCCATCATAACTCCGGGACAGGGTTGCAATGAGCAGTTCTTC.

The chain links TRBV7-9 to TRBJ2-6, with D hard to call. Germline V lookup: CDR1 SEHNR, CDR2 FQNEAQ (reference sequence). The CDR3 is 16 residues long. Trimming took off 4 bases at V and 0 bases at J, with 10 bases between the two ends. The CDR3 sequence: CASSSVGPSGANVLTF. CDR3 coding DNA: TGTGCCAGCAGCTCCGTCGGCCCCTCTGGGGCCAACGTCCTGACTTTC. Filled out from reference TRBV7-9 and TRBJ2-6, the complete variable domain reads DTGVSQNPRHKITKRGQNVTFRCDPISEHNRLYWYRQTLGQGPEFLTYFQNEAQLEKSRLLSDRFSAERPKGSFSTLEIQRTEQGDSAMYLCASSSVGPSGANVLTFGAGSRLTVL.

The rearrangement uses TRBV20-1 and TRBJ2-3; 14 bases are a match to TRBD2. After removal of 4 bases from V and 2 bases from J, the junction contained 5 bases not matched to a gene. CDR3 length: 16 amino acids. Germline loops: CDR1 DFQATT, CDR2 SNEGSKA (reference sequence). The CDR3 DNA sequence: TGCAGTGCTACCCGGACTAGCGGGAGGATCACAGATACGCAGTATTTT. This gives the protein CSATRTSGRITDTQYF.

The chain couples TRBV25-1 to TRBJ2-7, with D possibly matching TRBD2 (5 bases). V was trimmed by 10 bases and J by 7 bases, leaving 20 bases between them. Germline CDR1 reads MGHDK; CDR2 reads SYGVNS. The CDR3 has 13 residues. The CDR3 reads CATRLGVVDEQYF. In nucleotides, the CDR3 is TGTGCCACCAGGCTGGGAGTCGTCGATGAGCAGTACTTC.

V usage is TRBV20-1 and J usage is TRBJ1-2; tentative D call: TRBD1 (6 bases). CDR1 is DFQATT and CDR2 is SNEGSKA in the germline V gene (reference sequence). Trimming removed 6 bases at V and 0 bases at J, with 17 bases between. This CDR3 has 15 amino acids. The CDR3: CSAPRDTAPNYGYTF. CDR3 sequence (DNA): TGCAGTGCGCCCCGGGACACCGCGCCTAACTATGGCTACACCTTC.

This clonotype was observed once. The genes are TRBV20-1 and TRBJ2-4; 8 bases are a match to TRBD2. The germline V gene has CDR1 DFQATT and CDR2 SNEGSKA (reference sequence). This CDR3 has 16 residues. V trimming: 6 bases; J trimming: 0 bases; junction bases outside the gene matches: 10. The CDR3 DNA reads as TGCAGTGCGTGGGCGGGGGGCAGTTTAGCCAAAAACATTCAGTACTTC. As protein: CSAWAGGSLAKNIQYF.

This chain links TRBV20-1 with TRBJ2-5; no reliable D call. CDR1 is DFQATT, CDR2 SNEGSKA, per germline (reference sequence). The CDR3 totals 11 residues. V lost 3 bases to trimming and J lost 4 bases, with 6 bases between them. The CDR3 DNA reads as TGCAGTGCTAGTCGGTCAGAGACCCAGTACTTC. It codes for CSASRSETQYF.